Shown below are 22 T cell receptor beta chains from a single sample sequenced in a study of blood T cell repertoires in COVID-19. Profiled with immunoSEQ multiplex PCR; TCRdb holds only in-frame clones, not every one. The table has fewer than 450,000 clones, 90% seen once; the top ten hold under 0.7%. Material for sequencing was PBMCs or T cells enriched from blood (not recorded which). The receptors derive from a young man who had recovered from COVID-19.

V is TRBV11-2 and J is TRBJ2-2; 8 bases line up with TRBD2. With V trimmed by 1 base and J by 4 bases, 5 bases remained unmatched. The germline V gene has CDR1 SGHAT and CDR2 FQNNGV. The CDR3 extends over 16 amino acids. The CDR3 coding sequence is TGTGCCAGCAGCTTAGTACGGGAGGGCCGCACCGGGGAGCTGTTTTTT. Translation: CASSLVREGRTGELFF.

This clone appeared once. CDR3 loop: CASSLNWDSAYEQYF. CDR3 coding DNA: TGTGCCAGCAGCTTAAATTGGGACTCGGCCTACGAGCAGTACTTC. V and J are TRBV7-9 and TRBJ2-7; tentatively, D is TRBD2 (6 bases). With 2 bases removed from V and 2 bases from J, the gap between germline ends came to 13 bases. Germline assignment: CDR1 SEHNR and CDR2 FQNEAQ (reference sequence). This CDR3 region has 15 residues.

This clone came up a few times. V is TRBV10-1 and J is TRBJ2-7; TRBD1 agrees at 8 bases. The CDR3 extends over 14 amino acids. Germline lookup yields CDR1 WNHNN and CDR2 SYGVQD (reference sequence). The V and J ends lost 2 bases and 2 bases, in that order; junction bases with no gene match: 2. CDR3 region: CASSEGTGTYEQYF. The DNA for the CDR3 is TGCGCCAGCAGTGAGGGGACAGGTACCTACGAGCAGTACTTC.

The chain employs TRBV28 and TRBJ2-2; D is undetermined. Trimming cost V 4 bases and J 6 bases, with 24 bases left between them. This CDR3 comprises 18 residues. Germline CDR1 and CDR2: MDHEN and SYDVKM. This CDR3 reads CASSSYLAVVRIAGELFF. The CDR3 coding sequence is TGTGCCAGCAGTTCGTATTTAGCAGTCGTGAGGATTGCCGGGGAGCTGTTTTTT.

The chain couples TRBV10-1 to TRBJ1-2; weak D call: TRBD1 (5 bases). This CDR3 has 13 amino acids. Germline lookup yields CDR1 WNHNN and CDR2 SYGVQD (reference sequence). V was clipped by 3 bases and J by 2 bases, with 7 bases between them. CDR3 bases: TGCGCCAGCAGTGAAGACAGAAACTATGGCTACACCTTC. It encodes CASSEDRNYGYTF.

The chain joins TRBV30 to TRBJ2-7, with 7 nucleotides matching TRBD1. V shed 5 bases and J 4 bases; nucleotides not matched to a gene: 2. This CDR3 comprises 11 residues. The germline gives CDR1 GTSNPN, CDR2 SVGIG (reference sequence). CDR3 in DNA: TGTGCCTGGGACAGGGTGTACGAGCAGTACTTC. It is translated as CAWDRVYEQYF.

The chain links TRBV5-8 to TRBJ1-4; TRBD1 agrees at 7 bases. V was clipped by 2 bases and J by 12 bases; unmatched bases: 4. This CDR3 comprises 12 residues. CDR1 and CDR2 (germline): SGHTS, YDEGEE. CDR3 amino acids: CASSFGQVELFF. The CDR3, as DNA: TGTGCCAGCAGCTTCGGACAGGTCGAACTGTTTTTT.

The chain has TRBV7-8 and TRBJ2-5; 11 bases align to TRBD2. Trimming removed 4 bases from V and 10 bases from J; junction bases left unmatched: 14. Germline V CDR1 and CDR2: SGHVS, FQNEAQ. The CDR3 contains 16 residues. The CDR3 here is CASSSSRLAGIHGQYF. The CDR3 DNA sequence: TGTGCCAGCAGCTCATCGAGACTAGCGGGGATTCACGGCCAGTACTTC.

The rearrangement joins TRBV27 to TRBJ2-7; maybe TRBD2 (6 bases). Trimming took 6 bases from V and 2 from J, leaving 14 bases between them. Per germline, CDR1 MNHEY and CDR2 SMNVEV (reference sequence). CDR3 length equals 14 residues. The CDR3: CASSRTSFAYEQYF. CDR3 sequence (DNA): TGTGCCAGCAGCCGAACTAGCTTCGCCTACGAGCAGTACTTC.

The rearrangement links TRBV29-1 to TRBJ1-1; 7 bases map to TRBD1. Per the germline V gene, CDR1 is SQVTM and CDR2 is ANQGSEA. With 4 bases clipped from V and 2 bases from J, the junction kept 4 bases outside the gene matches. This CDR3 contains 13 residues. In nucleotides, the CDR3 is TGCAGCGTTGCGCAGGGGGTCAACACTGAAGCTTTCTTT. As protein: CSVAQGVNTEAFF.

This clone was observed a single time. The chain has TRBV5-1 and TRBJ1-1; TRBD1 aligns across 8 bases. Per the germline V gene, CDR1 is SGHRS and CDR2 is YFSETQ. The CDR3 is 15 residues long. V lost 2 bases, J lost 7 bases, and 10 bases stayed unmatched. CDR3 in amino acids: CASSLDSPGGREAFF. The DNA for the CDR3 is TGCGCCAGCAGCTTAGACAGCCCAGGGGGCCGTGAAGCTTTCTTT.

This sequence joins TRBV28 and TRBJ1-1; no reliable D call. V was shortened by 6 bases and J by 5 bases, with 16 bases between the two germline ends. The CDR3 sequence is 14 residues long. Per the germline V gene, CDR1 is MDHEN and CDR2 is SYDVKM. Here the CDR3 DNA reads TGTGCCAGCAGCCTGGGCCCTCGCGGGACTGAAGCTTTCTTT. It codes for CASSLGPRGTEAFF.

The chain carries TRBV2 and TRBJ2-5, with D possibly matching TRBD1 (5 bases). Germline-derived CDR1 and CDR2 are SNHLY and FYNNEI. Trimming cost V 3 bases and J 5 bases, with 10 bases left between them. The CDR3 spans 13 residues. The CDR3, as DNA: TGTGCCAGCAGTGAGACAGCCTACGAGACCCAGTACTTC. It translates to CASSETAYETQYF.

The CDR3 DNA follows: TGTGCCAGCAGCTTATTGCAGGGGCGGTGGACTGAAGCTTTCTTT. Protein sequence: CASSLLQGRWTEAFF. This chain links TRBV7-9 with TRBJ1-1, with D perhaps matching TRBD1 (6 bases). The length of the CDR3 is 15 residues. The V end lost 2 bases, the J end lost 5 bases, and 15 bases lay between the germline ends. CDR1 and CDR2 from the germline V gene are SEHNR and FQNEAQ (reference sequence).

The rearrangement joins TRBV11-2 to TRBJ2-7; D possibly corresponds to TRBD1 (5 bases). V lost 5 bases to trimming and J lost 3 bases, with 8 bases between them. Germline V gene sequence: CDR1 SGHAT, CDR2 FQNNGV. The CDR3 covers 12 residues. The CDR3 loop reads CASSPQGYEQYF. As DNA, the CDR3 is TGTGCCAGCAGCCCTCAGGGCTACGAGCAGTACTTC.

This clone was detected a few times. The V call is TRBV6-1, the J call TRBJ1-2, with D possibly TRBD1 on 5 matching bases. The germline V and J ends were trimmed by 2 bases and 0 bases, with 10 bases remaining between them. This CDR3 region has 15 residues. In germline, CDR1 is MNHNS, CDR2 SASEGT. The CDR3 DNA sequence: TGTGCCAGCAGTGAATGGGGGGGATCTAACTATGGCTACACCTTC. Its translation: CASSEWGGSNYGYTF.

V and J are TRBV6-4 and TRBJ1-1; TRBD1 matches at 7 bases. This CDR3 region has 11 residues. Per the germline V gene, CDR1 is MRHNA and CDR2 is SNTAGT. Trimming at V came to 6 bases and at J to 7 bases, leaving 2 bases not matched to a gene. The CDR3 DNA follows: TGTGCCAGCAGATACAGGGGTGAAGCTTTCTTT. It codes for CASRYRGEAFF.

The sample holds one count of this clone. The chain uses TRBV9 and TRBJ1-6; TRBD1 aligns across 10 bases. Losses at the gene ends were 0 bases for V and 7 bases for J; bases not matched to a gene: 10. The CDR3 runs to 18 residues. Looked up from germline, CDR1 is SGDLS and CDR2 is YYNGEE. DNA of the CDR3: TGTGCCAGCAGCGTAGACCCTCGAGACAGGGGGCCGAATTCACCCCTCCACTTT. Protein sequence: CASSVDPRDRGPNSPLHF.

The V and J genes are TRBV11-2 and TRBJ1-2; a possible D gene is TRBD1 (6 bases). The germline V gene has CDR1 SGHAT and CDR2 FQNNGV. V lost 2 bases and J 6 bases, leaving 10 bases between the germline ends. This CDR3 contains 13 residues. In DNA form, the CDR3 reads TGTGCCAGCAGCTTAAGCAGGGGTGATGGCTACACCTTC. Encoded protein: CASSLSRGDGYTF. Based on the CDR3 plus reference TRBV11-2 and TRBJ1-2, the full variable domain is EAGVAQSPRYKIIEKRQSVAFWCNPISGHATLYWYQQILGQGPKLLIQFQNNGVVDDSQLPKDRFSAERLKGVDSTLKIQPAKLEDSAVYLCASSLSRGDGYTFGSGTRLTVV.

The rearrangement links TRBV15 to TRBJ2-7; 7 positions agree with TRBD2. Losses at the gene ends were 3 bases for V and 5 bases for J; bases not matched to a gene: 10. This CDR3 region has 15 residues. Germline loops: CDR1 LNHNV, CDR2 YYDKDF (reference sequence). CDR3 bases: TGTGCCACCAGCAGTGAAGCGGGACCCTGGGACGAGCAGTACTTC. Its translation is CATSSEAGPWDEQYF.

The chain has TRBV6-5 and TRBJ1-4; maybe TRBD1 (6 bases). The CDR3 spans 14 residues. The germline V gene encodes CDR1 MNHEY and CDR2 SVGAGI. V was clipped by 4 bases and J by 5 bases, with 11 bases between them. The CDR3 protein is CASSSRGPNEKLFF. As DNA, the CDR3 is TGTGCCAGCAGTTCCAGGGGCCCCAATGAAAAACTGTTTTTT.

The rearrangement joins TRBV29-1 to TRBJ1-1; D unclear. In germline, CDR1 is SQVTM, CDR2 ANQGSEA. This CDR3 contains 13 residues. Trimming pared 6 bases from V and 0 bases from J, leaving 11 bases between. CDR3 in amino acids: CSVAGMMNTEAFF. Written as DNA, the CDR3 is TGCAGCGTAGCGGGTATGATGAACACTGAAGCTTTCTTT.